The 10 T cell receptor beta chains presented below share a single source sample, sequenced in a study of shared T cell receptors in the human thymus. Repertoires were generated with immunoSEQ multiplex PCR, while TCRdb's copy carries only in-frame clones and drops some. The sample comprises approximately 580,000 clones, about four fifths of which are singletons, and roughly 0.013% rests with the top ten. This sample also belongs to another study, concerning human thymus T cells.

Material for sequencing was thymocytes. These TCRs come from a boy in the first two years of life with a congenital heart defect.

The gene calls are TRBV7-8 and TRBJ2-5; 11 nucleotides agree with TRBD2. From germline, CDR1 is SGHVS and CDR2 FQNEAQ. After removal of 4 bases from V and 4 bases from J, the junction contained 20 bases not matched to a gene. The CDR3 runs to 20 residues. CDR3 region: CASSSLCRGLTSGTPETQYF. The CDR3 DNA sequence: TGTGCCAGCAGCTCCCTTTGTCGTGGCCTGACTAGCGGGACTCCAGAGACCCAGTACTTC.

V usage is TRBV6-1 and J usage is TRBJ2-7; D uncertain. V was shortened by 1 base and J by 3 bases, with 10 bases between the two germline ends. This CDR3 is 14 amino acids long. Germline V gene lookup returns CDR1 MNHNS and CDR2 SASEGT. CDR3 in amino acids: CASSEGRLLYEQYF. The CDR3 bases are TGTGCCAGCAGTGAAGGGAGACTTCTCTACGAGCAGTACTTC.

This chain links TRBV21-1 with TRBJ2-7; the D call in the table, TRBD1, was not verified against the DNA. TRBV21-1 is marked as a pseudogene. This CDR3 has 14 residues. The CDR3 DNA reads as TGTGCCAGCAGCGCCAGACAGGGCAGCTACGAGCAGTACTTC. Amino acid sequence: CASSARQGSYEQYF.

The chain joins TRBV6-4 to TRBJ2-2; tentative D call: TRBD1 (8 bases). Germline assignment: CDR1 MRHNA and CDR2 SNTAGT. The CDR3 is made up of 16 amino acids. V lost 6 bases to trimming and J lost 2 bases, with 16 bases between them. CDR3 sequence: CASRPGGQENTGELFF. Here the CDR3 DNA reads TGTGCCAGCAGGCCGGGGGGACAGGAAAACACCGGGGAGCTGTTTTTT.

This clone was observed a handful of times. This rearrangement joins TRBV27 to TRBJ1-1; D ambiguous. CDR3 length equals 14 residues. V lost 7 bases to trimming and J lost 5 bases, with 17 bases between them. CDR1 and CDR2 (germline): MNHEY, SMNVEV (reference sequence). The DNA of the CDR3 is TGTGCCAGCAAAGCCCGGGCGGGGAGGACTGAAGCTTTCTTT. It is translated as CASKARAGRTEAFF.

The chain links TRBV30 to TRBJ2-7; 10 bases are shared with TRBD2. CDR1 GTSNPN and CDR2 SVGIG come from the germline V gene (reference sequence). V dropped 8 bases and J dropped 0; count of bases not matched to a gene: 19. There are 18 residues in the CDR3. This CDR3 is CAGKRRASGRLSSYEQYF. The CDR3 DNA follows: TGTGCCGGAAAACGACGGGCTAGCGGGAGACTCAGCTCCTACGAGCAGTACTTC.

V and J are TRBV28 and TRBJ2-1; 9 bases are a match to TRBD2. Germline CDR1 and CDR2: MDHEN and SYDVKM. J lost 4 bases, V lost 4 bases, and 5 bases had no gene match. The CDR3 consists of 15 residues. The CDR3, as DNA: TGTGCCAGCAGTTCTAGCGGGGAATTATACAATGAGCAGTTCTTC. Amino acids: CASSSSGELYNEQFF.

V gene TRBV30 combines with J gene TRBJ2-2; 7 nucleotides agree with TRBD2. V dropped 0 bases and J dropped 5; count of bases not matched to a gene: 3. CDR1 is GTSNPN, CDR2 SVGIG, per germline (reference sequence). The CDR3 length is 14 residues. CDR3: CAWSVQRGTGELFF. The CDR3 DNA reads TGTGCCTGGAGTGTACAGCGGGGTACCGGGGAGCTGTTTTTT.

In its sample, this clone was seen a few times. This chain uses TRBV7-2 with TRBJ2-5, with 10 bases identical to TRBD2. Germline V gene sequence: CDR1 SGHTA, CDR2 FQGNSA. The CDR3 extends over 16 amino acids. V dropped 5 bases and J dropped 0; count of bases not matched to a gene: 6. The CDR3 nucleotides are TGTGCCAGCAGCCATATCGGACTAGCGGACCAAGAGACCCAGTACTTC. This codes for CASSHIGLADQETQYF. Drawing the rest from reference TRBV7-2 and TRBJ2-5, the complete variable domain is GAGVSQSPSNKVTEKGKDVELRCDPISGHTALYWYRQSLGQGLEFLIYFQGNSAPDKSGLPSDRFSAERTGGSVSTLTIQRTQQEDSAVYLCASSHIGLADQETQYFGPGTRLLVL.

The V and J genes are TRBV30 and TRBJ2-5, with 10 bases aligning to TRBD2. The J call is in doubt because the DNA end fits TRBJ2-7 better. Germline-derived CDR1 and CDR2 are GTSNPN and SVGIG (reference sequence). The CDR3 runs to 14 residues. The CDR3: CAWTLAGEGYEQYF. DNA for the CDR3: TGTGCCTGGACCCTAGCGGGAGAGGGCTACGAGCAGTACTTC.